The clone carrying this TCR beta chain was counted between two and nine times. The data are from a study of T cell repertoires in aging, cancer and after chemotherapy. The template was genomic DNA from peripheral blood, not RNA. A mixed TRB-A/B primer pool amplified rearranged TRB by multiplex touch-down PCR. TCRdb reprocessed the multiplex PCR reads with MiXCR, giving one entry per CDR3 protein. The sample has about 4,300 distinct CDR3 sequences, roughly 29% seen once. The CDR3 is 12 residues long. Per germline, CDR1 KGHDR and CDR2 SFDVKD. The ends were cut back, 3 bases at V and 6 bases at J, with 6 bases in the middle.

The chain has TRBV24-1 and TRBJ2-3, with TRBD1 as a possible D gene (5 bases). Material: blood. The sequence was collected from a human donor in good health. CDR3 region: CATSDAGDTQYF. CDR3 in DNA: TGTGCCACCAGTGATGCAGGGGATACGCAGTATTTT.